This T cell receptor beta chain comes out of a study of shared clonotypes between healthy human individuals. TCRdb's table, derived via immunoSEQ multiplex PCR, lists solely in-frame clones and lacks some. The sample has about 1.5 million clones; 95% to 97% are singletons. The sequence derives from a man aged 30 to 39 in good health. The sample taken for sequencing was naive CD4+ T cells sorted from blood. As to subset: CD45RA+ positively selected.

The CDR3 nucleotides read TGCAGCGTTGAGGGGTGGGGCACTGAAGCTTTCTTT. Protein product: CSVEGWGTEAFF. The gene calls are TRBV29-1 and TRBJ1-1, with no clear D. This CDR3 spans 12 amino acids. V was pared by 3 bases and J by 4 bases, with 9 bases between. The germline V gene has CDR1 SQVTM and CDR2 ANQGSEA.